A selection of T cell receptor beta chains follows, all from one sample in a study of CD8+CD57+ T cells in acquired aplastic anemia. A single record per CDR3 protein comes from TCRdb applying MiXCR to the reads. The table has some 170,000 distinct CDR3 sequences, under 55% seen once; the top ten hold more than 1%. Sequenced: sorted CD4+, CD8+, or CD8+CD57+ T cells (not recorded which) from PBMCs. Receptor source: a human donor with aplastic anemia. Both conserved end residues are part of each CDR3. Each record gives: V gene, clone size, D gene, J gene, CDR3 DNA, CDR3 protein. The D gene is left open where the match is weak. Not every row has a clone size; where given, it reads once, few, many or a size class.

v_gene: TRBV20-1; abundance: -; d_gene: -; j_gene: TRBJ1-4; CDR3nt: TGCAGTGCTTGGGTGGGAGATAAAGCAACTAATGAAAAACTGTTTTTT; CDR3aa: CSAWVGDKATNEKLFF
v_gene: TRBV11-1; abundance: -; d_gene: -; j_gene: TRBJ2-7; CDR3nt: TGTGCCAGCAGCTTATGGTGGCGAGACGGGACGGGTAACATTCGGTACGAGCAGTACTTC; CDR3aa: CASSLWWRDGTGNIRYEQYF
v_gene: TRBV19; abundance: -; d_gene: TRBD1; j_gene: TRBJ1-3; CDR3nt: TGTGCCAGTGTAGACAGGGGCGGCTCTGGAAACACCATATATTTT; CDR3aa: CASVDRGGSGNTIYF
v_gene: TRBV19; abundance: -; d_gene: TRBD1; j_gene: TRBJ2-6; CDR3nt: TGTGCCAGTAGTAAGACAGGGGCTGGGGCCAACGTCCTGACTTTC; CDR3aa: CASSKTGAGANVLTF
v_gene: TRBV15; abundance: -; d_gene: -; j_gene: TRBJ1-5; CDR3nt: TGTGCCACCAGCAGAGATACAGAAGGTCATAGCAATCAGCCCCAGCATTTT; CDR3aa: CATSRDTEGHSNQPQHF
v_gene: TRBV18; abundance: few; d_gene: -; j_gene: TRBJ1-1; CDR3nt: TGTGCCAGCTCACCAGGGATAGGGATTGGGAACACTGAAGCTTTCTTT; CDR3aa: CASSPGIGIGNTEAFF
v_gene: TRBV25-1; abundance: -; d_gene: -; j_gene: TRBJ2-1; CDR3nt: TGTGCCTGCAGTGCAGGGGGGGGGCCCTACAATGGGCAGTTCTTC; CDR3aa: CACSAGGGPYNGQFF
v_gene: TRBV19; abundance: -; d_gene: -; j_gene: TRBJ1-5; CDR3nt: TGTGCCAGTAGTATAGGCAGCCCCAATCAGCCCCAGCATTTT; CDR3aa: CASSIGSPNQPQHF
v_gene: TRBV2; abundance: -; d_gene: -; j_gene: TRBJ2-1; CDR3nt: TGTGCCAGCAGTCACACCGGGACTGGATACAATGAGCAGTTCTTC; CDR3aa: CASSHTGTGYNEQFF
v_gene: TRBV5-5; abundance: many; d_gene: -; j_gene: TRBJ1-1; CDR3nt: TGTGCCAGCAGCGCAGGACTCTGGCCGCACACTGAAGCTTTCTTT; CDR3aa: CASSAGLWPHTEAFF
v_gene: TRBV20-1; abundance: once; d_gene: -; j_gene: TRBJ1-1; CDR3nt: TGCAGTGCGCACGGGGATCTGAACACTGAAGCTTTCTTT; CDR3aa: CSAHGDLNTEAFF
v_gene: TRBV29-1; abundance: many; d_gene: TRBD2; j_gene: TRBJ2-2; CDR3nt: TGCAGCGTTGGGTCCCAGGCGGGGGGGCTAACCGGGGAGCTGTTTTTT; CDR3aa: CSVGSQAGGLTGELFF
v_gene: TRBV10-1; abundance: -; d_gene: -; j_gene: TRBJ1-1; CDR3nt: TGCGCCAGCAGTGAAAATGGCCAACTGAACACTGAAGCTTTCTTT; CDR3aa: CASSENGQLNTEAFF
v_gene: TRBV19; abundance: few; d_gene: -; j_gene: TRBJ1-5; CDR3nt: TGTGCCAGTACCACGGGATACAATCAGCCCCAGCATTTT; CDR3aa: CASTTGYNQPQHF
v_gene: TRBV5-1; abundance: few; d_gene: TRBD2; j_gene: TRBJ2-1; CDR3nt: TGCGCCAGCAGCTTGGCGGGGGGGAATTACAATGAGCAGTTCTTC; CDR3aa: CASSLAGGNYNEQFF
v_gene: TRBV15; abundance: few; d_gene: -; j_gene: TRBJ1-2; CDR3nt: TGTGCCACCAGCCTTCCTTCTGCGAACAACTATGGCTACACCTTC; CDR3aa: CATSLPSANNYGYTF
v_gene: TRBV20-1; abundance: once; d_gene: TRBD2; j_gene: TRBJ2-5; CDR3nt: TGCAGTGCTGGAGTAGCGGGCCATCAAGAGACCCAGTACTTC; CDR3aa: CSAGVAGHQETQYF
v_gene: TRBV12-3/TRBV12-4; abundance: -; d_gene: TRBD1; j_gene: TRBJ1-2; CDR3nt: TGTGCCAGCAGTTTAGACGGGACAGGGAATGGCTACACCTTC; CDR3aa: CASSLDGTGNGYTF
v_gene: TRBV15; abundance: -; d_gene: -; j_gene: TRBJ1-1; CDR3nt: TGTGCCACCAGCAGAGATTCAGGGCGGAACACTGAAGCTTTCTTT; CDR3aa: CATSRDSGRNTEAFF
v_gene: TRBV7-2; abundance: -; d_gene: -; j_gene: TRBJ2-1; CDR3nt: TGTGCCAGCAGCTTAGTATATGAGCAGTTCTTC; CDR3aa: CASSLVYEQFF
v_gene: TRBV10-2; abundance: -; d_gene: TRBD1; j_gene: TRBJ1-6; CDR3nt: TGCGCCAGCAGTGATCAGGGGGCTTCCTATAATTCACCCCTCCACTTT; CDR3aa: CASSDQGASYNSPLHF
v_gene: TRBV2; abundance: -; d_gene: -; j_gene: TRBJ2-3; CDR3nt: TGTGCCAGCAGTGCAGGCGGTGGGGCGAGAGATACGCAGTATTTT; CDR3aa: CASSAGGGARDTQYF
v_gene: TRBV9; abundance: many; d_gene: -; j_gene: TRBJ2-2; CDR3nt: TGTGCCAGCAGCGTTAGGACCGGGGAGCTGTTTTTT; CDR3aa: CASSVRTGELFF
v_gene: TRBV10-3; abundance: many; d_gene: -; j_gene: TRBJ1-5; CDR3nt: TGTGCCATCAGTGAGTCGGGGGGGGCTAGCAATCAGCCCCAGCATTTT; CDR3aa: CAISESGGASNQPQHF
v_gene: TRBV3-1; abundance: few; d_gene: TRBD2; j_gene: TRBJ2-3; CDR3nt: TGTGCCAGCAGCCAAGGGACTAGCGGGGGCCTGGTTACGCAGTATTTT; CDR3aa: CASSQGTSGGLVTQYF
v_gene: TRBV6-1; abundance: many; d_gene: TRBD1; j_gene: TRBJ1-2; CDR3nt: TGTGCCAGCAGCCCCAGTAGGACAGGGGGCATCACTGGCTACACCTTC; CDR3aa: CASSPSRTGGITGYTF
v_gene: TRBV19; abundance: -; d_gene: -; j_gene: TRBJ1-4; CDR3nt: TGTGCCAGTAGAGGCAGGGTAGGGGAAAAACTGTTTTTT; CDR3aa: CASRGRVGEKLFF
v_gene: TRBV19; abundance: -; d_gene: -; j_gene: TRBJ2-7; CDR3nt: TGTGCCAGTAGCCAAACTTCAGGGCTGAGCGAGCAGTACTTC; CDR3aa: CASSQTSGLSEQYF
v_gene: TRBV2; abundance: -; d_gene: -; j_gene: TRBJ1-6; CDR3nt: TGTGCCAGCAGTGAGACAGAGAATTCACCCCTCCACTTT; CDR3aa: CASSETENSPLHF
v_gene: TRBV20-1; abundance: many; d_gene: -; j_gene: TRBJ1-1; CDR3nt: TGCAGTGCTAGAGGGTTTCGGAGCACTGAAGCTTTCTTT; CDR3aa: CSARGFRSTEAFF
v_gene: TRBV2; abundance: -; d_gene: TRBD2; j_gene: TRBJ2-3; CDR3nt: TGTGCCAGCAGTGATAACCGGCTAGCGGGTAGAGATACGCAGTATTTT; CDR3aa: CASSDNRLAGRDTQYF
v_gene: TRBV7-3; abundance: many; d_gene: TRBD2; j_gene: TRBJ2-3; CDR3nt: TGTGCCAGCAGCCTAACTAGCGGGGGGGTGGCAGATACGCAGTATTTT; CDR3aa: CASSLTSGGVADTQYF
v_gene: TRBV15; abundance: -; d_gene: -; j_gene: TRBJ2-1; CDR3nt: TGTGCCACCAGCACCGCGGCAAGGGTCGATGAGCAGTTCTTC; CDR3aa: CATSTAARVDEQFF
v_gene: TRBV5-4; abundance: many; d_gene: TRBD1; j_gene: TRBJ2-1; CDR3nt: TGTGCCAGCAGCTTAGGACAGGGGGGCTTCAATGAGCAGTTCTTC; CDR3aa: CASSLGQGGFNEQFF